This TCR beta chain originates from a study of cytomegalovirus exposure and HLA in healthy donors. Study findings and constraints: Per published reports, the classifier diagnosed cytomegalovirus status with high specificity and sensitivity. An analysis was carried out at a later point. It showed that HLA-associated TCR beta chains were more clonally expanded than equally common non-associated chains.

A word on this clone: The antigen is unknown.

Use of 60 Vbeta and 13 Jbeta primers characterized the PCR. TCRdb's table, derived via immunoSEQ multiplex PCR, lists solely in-frame clones and lacks some. The profile shows 130,000 to 150,000 clones, approximately 79% of them singletons. What was sequenced was PBMCs. The sequence came from a man aged 18 to 29 in good health and CMV-seropositive.

Written as DNA, the CDR3 is TGTGCCAGCAGCCAGACTAGCGGGGGCACAGATACGCAGTATTTT. Translation gives CASSQTSGGTDTQYF. The chain combines TRBV9 with TRBJ2-3; 11 nucleotides match TRBD2. V shed 4 bases and J 1 base; nucleotides not matched to a gene: 2. The CDR3 has 15 amino acids. Germline CDR1 is SGDLS and CDR2 is YYNGEE.